What follows are 25 T cell receptor beta chains derived from one specimen sequenced in a study of blood T cells in healthy people across ages (dated by TCRdb to about 2015). The receptor library was made with 5' RACE. Sequencing was carried out with an Illumina HiSeq 2500. A second roughly 6 to 12 cycle PCR used a sample-barcoded 5' primer and a J-beta primer mix. The public reads were run again by TCRdb, first through fastp at Q25 and then through MiXCR, and only productive beta chains were kept. A single entry per CDR3 protein holds the most common genes and DNA from its merged rows. Recorded for this sample are fewer than 950,000 distinct CDR3 sequences; about 37% of them occurred a single time. The ten most abundant clones make up over 10% of the sample. The specimen sequenced was blood. All receptors derive from a man between 18 and 29 years old in good health.

This clonotype was found a few times. The V call is TRBV12-3 or TRBV12-4, the J call TRBJ2-1; 11 bases are shared with TRBD2. The J call could be wrong; TRBJ2-7 is a better fit for the DNA end. CDR3 length: 14 residues. CDR3 in amino acids: CASSGGASGNEQYF. CDR3 DNA sequence: TGTGCCAGTAGCGGGGGGGCCTCGGGTAATGAGCAGTACTTC.

The genes are TRBV12-3 or TRBV12-4 and TRBJ2-5; D remains unclear. CDR3 length equals 13 residues. Trimming removed 6 bases from V and 2 bases from J, with 10 bases in between. The CDR3 sequence: CASSPREQETQYF. The CDR3 DNA is TGTGCCAGCAGCCCCCGCGAGCAAGAGACCCAGTACTTC.

V gene TRBV7-9 combines with J gene TRBJ2-7; D tentatively reads TRBD1 or TRBD2 (5 bases each). V was shortened by 5 bases and J by 10 bases, with 18 bases between the two germline ends. Germline CDR1 and CDR2: SEHNR and FQNEAQ (reference sequence). CDR3 size: 13 residues. In nucleotides, the CDR3 is TGTGCCAGCAGCAACGAGGGGTTCGGGGCTCAGTACTTC. Translating it yields CASSNEGFGAQYF.

This clonotype occurred a few times. The chain links TRBV11-1 to TRBJ2-6, with D possibly TRBD1 on 5 matching bases. The CDR3 is 17 amino acids. Between the trimmed V and J ends, which lost 6 bases and 2 bases, there was a span of 17 bases. Germline V CDR1 and CDR2: SGHAT, FQDESV (reference sequence). The CDR3 protein is CASSSDMGRTGANVLTF. The CDR3 bases are TGTGCCAGCAGTTCGGACATGGGGCGGACTGGGGCCAACGTCCTGACTTTC.

This clonotype was recorded a few times. The DNA of the CDR3 is TGTGCCAGCAGTTTGGACGGCACTGAAGCTTTCTTT. Amino acid sequence: CASSLDGTEAFF. The rearrangement joins TRBV12-3 or TRBV12-4 to TRBJ1-1; D unresolved. With 3 bases removed from V and 4 bases from J, the gap between germline ends came to 6 bases. This CDR3 has 12 residues.

This clonotype was found a few times. The V and J genes are TRBV20-1 and TRBJ1-2, with D tentatively TRBD1 (6 bases). The CDR3 has 14 amino acids. The V end lost 1 base, the J end lost 5 bases, and 14 bases lay between the germline ends. The germline V gene has CDR1 DFQATT and CDR2 SNEGSKA (reference sequence). For the CDR3, the DNA is TGCAGTGCTAGAGCCGATACCGGGACATATGGCTACACCTTC. Its protein product is CSARADTGTYGYTF.

This clonotype was seen at least ten times. The chain is built from TRBV29-1 and TRBJ2-1, with D unclear. V was trimmed by 6 bases and J by 3 bases, leaving 6 bases between them. This CDR3 has 11 amino acids. In germline, CDR1 is SQVTM, CDR2 ANQGSEA. CDR3 in amino acids: CSVRGYNEQFF. The CDR3 DNA reads as TGCAGCGTCAGAGGCTACAATGAGCAGTTCTTC.

CDR3 DNA sequence: TGTGCCACCAGCAGAGATCCGGCCGTTTACAATGAGCAGTTCTTC. Its translation is CATSRDPAVYNEQFF. The chain uses TRBV15 and TRBJ2-1; D remains unclear. This CDR3 is 15 amino acids long. V lost 0 bases and J 4 bases, leaving 10 bases between the germline ends. Germline-derived CDR1 and CDR2 are LNHNV and YYDKDF (reference sequence).

This clonotype was detected a few times. The J gene is TRBJ1-5, the V gene TRBV20-1; D not resolved. Germline CDR1 and CDR2: DFQATT and SNEGSKA (reference sequence). The CDR3 has 14 residues. V gave up 0 bases and J gave up 6 bases, with 12 bases separating them. DNA of the CDR3: TGCAGTGCTAGAGATGCGGGGTCTAGTCAGCCCCAGCATTTT. Protein product: CSARDAGSSQPQHF.

V gene TRBV10-3 combines with J gene TRBJ2-7; either TRBD1 or TRBD2 may fit D (6 bases each). Germline V gives CDR1 ENHRY, CDR2 SYGVKD. The V gene lost 6 bases and the J gene lost 0 bases, with 9 bases spanning the gap. There are 13 residues in the CDR3. Here the CDR3 DNA reads TGTGCCATCAGGGGGGGCAACTCCTACGAGCAGTACTTC. Protein: CAIRGGNSYEQYF.

The chain couples TRBV29-1 to TRBJ1-2; D gene uncertain. Germline CDR1 SQVTM, CDR2 ANQGSEA. This CDR3 spans 12 amino acids. The V gene lost 8 bases and the J gene lost 3 bases, with 13 bases spanning the gap. For the CDR3, the DNA is TGCAGCCCCTTCCGGCTTGACTATGGCTACACCTTC. Translating gives CSPFRLDYGYTF.

This clonotype was recorded a few times. V and J are TRBV23-1 and TRBJ1-2; D uncertain. TRBV23-1 falls under the ORF class, with uncertain function. The CDR3 is 14 amino acids. The germline V and J ends were trimmed by 0 bases and 8 bases, with 13 bases remaining between them. The CDR3 nucleotides read TGCGCCAGCAGTCAATCGTCCTCATCCGGAGGCTACACCTTC. Protein product: CASSQSSSSGGYTF.

This clonotype was recorded a few times. The chain couples TRBV5-1 to TRBJ1-1, with D possibly TRBD1 on 6 matching bases. The V and J ends lost 0 bases and 5 bases respectively, with 14 bases between them. CDR1 SGHRS and CDR2 YFSETQ come from the germline V gene. This CDR3 has 15 residues. CDR3 loop: CASSLVGGRDTEAFF. The CDR3 region has the DNA TGCGCCAGCAGCTTGGTCGGGGGGCGGGATACTGAAGCTTTCTTT. The full variable domain, completed using reference TRBV5-1 and TRBJ1-1, is KAGVTQTPRYLIKTRGQQVTLSCSPISGHRSVSWYQQTPGQGLQFLFEYFSETQRNKGNFPGRFSGRQFSNSRSEMNVSTLELGDSALYLCASSLVGGRDTEAFFGQGTRLTVV.

This rearrangement joins TRBV9 to TRBJ1-1; perhaps TRBD1 as D (5 bases). Germline V gene data show CDR1 as SGDLS and CDR2 as YYNGEE. V lost 5 bases and J 6 bases, leaving 20 bases between the germline ends. The CDR3 has 15 amino acids. In DNA form, the CDR3 reads TGTGCCAGCAGTGCCGGCAAAACAGGCGGCCCTGAAGCTTTCTTT. Translated: CASSAGKTGGPEAFF.

In this sample, this clonotype turned up a few times. The J gene is TRBJ1-5, the V gene TRBV6-2 or TRBV6-3; TRBD1 agrees at 7 bases. V was clipped by 6 bases and J by 4 bases; unmatched bases: 3. Germline V lookup: CDR1 MNHEY, CDR2 SVGEGT. CDR3 length: 13 amino acids. The CDR3 sequence: CASRTTGNQPQHF. CDR3 nucleotides: TGTGCCAGCAGAACGACAGGGAATCAGCCCCAGCATTTT.

This clonotype showed up just a few times. The CDR3 nucleotides read TGCAGCGTTGGGGGTGACACTGAAGCTTTCTTT. It is translated as CSVGGDTEAFF. The chain has TRBV29-1 and TRBJ1-1; no clear D gene. Germline CDR1 SQVTM, CDR2 ANQGSEA. The CDR3 totals 11 residues. V dropped 4 bases and J dropped 3 bases, with 6 bases sitting between them.

This clonotype came up a few times. The chain is built from TRBV4-2 and TRBJ2-1, with no clear D. TRBJ2-7 matches the DNA end more closely, so the J call is doubtful. The CDR3 runs to 14 residues. The V gene's germline CDR1 is LGHNA and CDR2 YNFKEQ. For the CDR3, the DNA is TGTGCCAGCAGCCAAGATGGAACTTACAATGAGCAGTACTTC. Its protein product is CASSQDGTYNEQYF.

This clonotype has only a few counts. The rearrangement joins TRBV7-3 to TRBJ2-1, with a possible D match to TRBD2 (5 bases). The CDR3 spans 14 residues. The germline V and J ends were trimmed by 2 bases and 9 bases, with 14 bases remaining between them. Germline V gives CDR1 SGHTA, CDR2 FQGTGA. CDR3 sequence: CASSLEASIREQFF. Written as DNA, the CDR3 is TGTGCCAGCAGCTTAGAGGCTAGCATCCGTGAGCAGTTCTTC.

The rearrangement links TRBV6-2 or TRBV6-3 to TRBJ2-5; no clear D gene. This CDR3 comprises 14 residues. The germline CDR1 and CDR2 sequences are MNHEY and SVGEGT. V lost 2 bases, J lost 0 bases, and 7 bases lay in between. CDR3 nucleotides: TGTGCCAGCAGTTACCTGGCTTACCAAGAGACCCAGTACTTC. Translated: CASSYLAYQETQYF.

Ten or more counts support this clonotype. The rearrangement links TRBV4-3 to TRBJ2-3, with a weak D call TRBD1 (6 bases). Trimming shortened V by 2 bases and J by 3 bases, and 12 bases separated the two germline ends. In germline, CDR1 is LGHNA, CDR2 YSLEER. This CDR3 region has 15 residues. The CDR3 DNA is TGCGCCAGCAGCCAAACAGGGTTTAGTACAGATACGCAGTATTTT. The encoded protein is CASSQTGFSTDTQYF.

A few counts support this clonotype. J is TRBJ1-5 and V is TRBV4-1, with D maybe TRBD1 (5 bases). Germline values: CDR1 MGHRA, CDR2 YSYEKL. Trimming removed 1 base from V and 4 bases from J, with 11 bases in between. This CDR3 is built from 15 residues. CDR3 protein: CASSQVGTVNQPQHF. The DNA of the CDR3 is TGCGCCAGCAGCCAAGTGGGGACTGTTAATCAGCCCCAGCATTTT.

The gene calls are TRBV7-9 and TRBJ2-1; 7 positions match TRBD1. This CDR3 region has 15 residues. The germline gives CDR1 SEHNR, CDR2 FQNEAQ (reference sequence). The junction had 7 bases not matched to a gene; V was cut back by 4 bases and J by 4 bases. The CDR3, as DNA: TGTGCCAGCAGCTGCGTCGGGACAGATTACAATGAGCAGTTCTTC. It encodes CASSCVGTDYNEQFF. Drawing the rest from reference TRBV7-9 and TRBJ2-1, the complete variable domain is DTGVSQNPRHKITKRGQNVTFRCDPISEHNRLYWYRQTLGQGPEFLTYFQNEAQLEKSRLLSDRFSAERPKGSFSTLEIQRTEQGDSAMYLCASSCVGTDYNEQFFGPGTRLTVL.

V gene TRBV4-3 combines with J gene TRBJ2-1; either TRBD1 or TRBD2 may fit D (6 bases each). With 0 bases removed from V and 14 bases from J, the gap between germline ends came to 17 bases. CDR1 and CDR2 from the germline V gene are LGHNA and YSLEER. CDR3 length: 14 amino acids. The CDR3 is CASSQEPLGGREFF. The CDR3, as DNA: TGCGCCAGCAGCCAAGAGCCTTTGGGGGGCCGGGAGTTCTTC.

V gene TRBV15 combines with J gene TRBJ2-7; no definite D call. Trimming stripped 8 bases from V and 5 bases from J, with 13 bases between. The germline CDR1 and CDR2 sequences are LNHNV and YYDKDF (reference sequence). The CDR3 runs 12 residues. Here the CDR3 reads CATQDGSHEQYF. The CDR3 region has the DNA TGTGCCACCCAGGACGGTTCCCACGAGCAGTACTTC.

This clonotype was observed many times. CDR3 amino acids: CASGGFYNEQFF. CDR3 nucleotides: TGTGCCAGCGGTGGGTTCTACAATGAGCAGTTCTTC. The chain has TRBV2 and TRBJ2-1; D ambiguous. This CDR3 contains 12 residues. V lost 8 bases to trimming and J lost 3 bases, with 8 bases between them. Looked up from germline, CDR1 is SNHLY and CDR2 is FYNNEI. Using reference TRBV2 and TRBJ2-1 for the parts outside the CDR3, the full variable domain is EPEVTQTPSHQVTQMGQEVILRCVPISNHLYFYWYRQILGQKVEFLVSFYNNEISEKSEIFDDQFSVERPDGSNFTLKIRSTKLEDSAMYFCASGGFYNEQFFGPGTRLTVL.